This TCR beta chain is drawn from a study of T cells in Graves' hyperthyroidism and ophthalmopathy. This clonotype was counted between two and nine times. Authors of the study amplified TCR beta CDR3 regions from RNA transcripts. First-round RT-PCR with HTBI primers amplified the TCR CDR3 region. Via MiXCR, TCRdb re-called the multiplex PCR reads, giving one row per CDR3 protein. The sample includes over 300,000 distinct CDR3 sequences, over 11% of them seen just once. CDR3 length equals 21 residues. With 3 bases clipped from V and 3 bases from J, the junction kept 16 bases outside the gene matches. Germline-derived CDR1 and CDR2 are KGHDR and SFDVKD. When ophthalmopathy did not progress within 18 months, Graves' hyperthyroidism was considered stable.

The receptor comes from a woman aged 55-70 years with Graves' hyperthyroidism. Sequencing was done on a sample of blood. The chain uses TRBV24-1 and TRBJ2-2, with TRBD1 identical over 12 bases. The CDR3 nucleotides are TGTGCCACCAGTGATCTACCGGGACAGGGGGCCGTGACTAGCGACACCGGGGAGCTGTTTTTT. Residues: CATSDLPGQGAVTSDTGELFF.